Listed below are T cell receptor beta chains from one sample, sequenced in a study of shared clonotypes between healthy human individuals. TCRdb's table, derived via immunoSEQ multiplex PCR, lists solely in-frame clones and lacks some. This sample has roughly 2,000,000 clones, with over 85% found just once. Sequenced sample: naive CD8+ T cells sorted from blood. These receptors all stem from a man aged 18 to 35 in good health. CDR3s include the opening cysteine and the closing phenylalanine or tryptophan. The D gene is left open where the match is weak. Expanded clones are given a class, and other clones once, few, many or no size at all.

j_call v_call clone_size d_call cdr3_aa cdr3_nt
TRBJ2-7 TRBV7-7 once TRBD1 CASSLGTEIGYEQYF TGTGCTAGCAGCTTAGGGACAGAAATAGGGTACGAGCAGTACTTC
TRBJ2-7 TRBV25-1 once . CASSVQGLGLNEQYF TGTGCCAGCAGTGTACAGGGTCTAGGTCTCAACGAGCAGTACTTC
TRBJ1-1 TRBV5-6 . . CASSLAGAGLYSEAFF TGTGCCAGCAGCTTGGCGGGTGCAGGCTTGTACTCTGAAGCTTTCTTT
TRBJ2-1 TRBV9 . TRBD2 CASSAHSLAGVRSEQFF TGTGCCAGCAGCGCACACTCACTAGCGGGAGTAAGAAGTGAGCAGTTCTTC
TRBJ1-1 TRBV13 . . CASSLSSRITEAFF TGTGCCAGCAGCCTTAGTTCCCGGATTACCGAAGCTTTCTTT
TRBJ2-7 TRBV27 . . CASSWVGGLGVYEQYF TGTGCCAGCAGTTGGGTTGGGGGGCTAGGTGTTTACGAGCAGTACTTC
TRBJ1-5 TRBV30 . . CAWSLGASGNQPQHF TGTGCCTGGAGTTTGGGTGCTAGCGGTAATCAGCCCCAGCATTTT
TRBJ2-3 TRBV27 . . CASSRRADTQYF TGTGCCAGCAGTCGAAGGGCAGATACGCAGTATTTT
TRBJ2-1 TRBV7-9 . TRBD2 CASTPSGSTDEQFF TGTGCCAGCACCCCCAGCGGGAGTACAGATGAGCAGTTCTTC
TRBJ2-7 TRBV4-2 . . CASSQERQPEQYF TGTGCCAGCAGCCAAGAAAGACAGCCAGAGCAGTACTTC
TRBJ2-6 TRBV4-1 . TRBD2 CASSLMSGLAGGPGANVLTF TGCGCCAGCAGCCTCATGTCTGGGCTAGCGGGGGGCCCTGGGGCCAACGTCCTGACTTTC
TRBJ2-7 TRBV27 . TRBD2 CASSQGTSGRSEQYF TGTGCCAGCAGTCAAGGGACTAGCGGGAGGAGCGAGCAGTACTTC
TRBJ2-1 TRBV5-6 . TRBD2 CASSVGLAVNEQFF TGTGCCAGCAGCGTGGGACTAGCGGTCAATGAGCAGTTCTTC
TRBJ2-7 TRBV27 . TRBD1 CASSPDRGGEQYF TGTGCCAGCAGCCCCGACAGGGGCGGTGAGCAGTACTTC
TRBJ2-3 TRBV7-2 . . CASSEDNYNTDTQYF TGTGCCAGCAGTGAGGACAACTATAACACAGATACGCAGTATTTT
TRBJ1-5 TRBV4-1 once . CASSPLPQHF TGCGCCAGCAGCCCCCTCCCCCAGCATTTT
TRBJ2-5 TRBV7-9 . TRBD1 CASSSWDRETQYF TGTGCCAGCAGCTCCTGGGACAGAGAGACCCAGTACTTC
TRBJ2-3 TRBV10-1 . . CASSAVMGMDTQYF TGCGCCAGCTCGGCCGTTATGGGCATGGATACGCAGTATTTT
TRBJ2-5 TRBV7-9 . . CASSLVTGFQETQYF TGTGCCAGCAGCTTAGTAACAGGCTTTCAAGAGACCCAGTACTTC
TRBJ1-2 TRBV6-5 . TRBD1 CASSYLGQGSNYGYTF TGTGCCAGCAGTTACCTGGGACAGGGCTCTAACTATGGCTACACCTTC
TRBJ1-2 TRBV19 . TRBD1 CASSVPRDRGYTF TGTGCCAGTAGTGTACCCCGGGACAGGGGCTACACCTTC
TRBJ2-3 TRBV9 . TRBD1 CASSVTGAPGTDTQYF TGTGCCAGCAGCGTAACAGGGGCCCCGGGCACAGATACGCAGTATTTT
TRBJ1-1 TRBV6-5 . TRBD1 CASSYSTGVENTEAFF TGTGCCAGCAGTTACTCGACAGGGGTTGAAAACACTGAAGCTTTCTTT
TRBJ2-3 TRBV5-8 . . CASSLVRTLDTQYF TGTGCCAGCAGCTTGGTTCGGACTCTAGATACGCAGTATTTT
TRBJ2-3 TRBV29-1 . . CSVERPVRGLTGTFTDTQYF TGCAGCGTTGAAAGGCCCGTCCGTGGGCTGACAGGGACTTTCACAGATACGCAGTATTTT
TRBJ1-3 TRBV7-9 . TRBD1 CASSWGQGALGNTIYF TGTGCCAGCAGTTGGGGACAGGGAGCACTTGGAAACACCATATATTTT
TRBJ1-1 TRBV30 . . CAWMVGMNTEAFF TGTGCCTGGATGGTGGGGATGAACACTGAAGCTTTCTTT
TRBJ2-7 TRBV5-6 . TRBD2 CATHTGGSSYEQYF TGTGCCACCCATACCGGGGGGAGCTCCTACGAGCAGTACTTC
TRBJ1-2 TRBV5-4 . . CASSSTERGYGYTF TGTGCCAGCAGCTCGACAGAGCGGGGCTATGGCTACACCTTC
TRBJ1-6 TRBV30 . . CAWSPQNSPLHF TGTGCCTGGAGTCCACAAAATTCACCCCTCCACTTT
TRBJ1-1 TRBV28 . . CASSFGEGAEAFF TGTGCCAGCAGTTTCGGCGAGGGCGCTGAAGCTTTCTTT
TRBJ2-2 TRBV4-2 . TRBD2 CASSQDVVAGNTGELFF TGTGCCAGCAGCCAAGACGTGGTAGCGGGGAACACCGGGGAGCTGTTTTTT
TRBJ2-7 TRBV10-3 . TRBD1 CAIRDIRDRGDHEQYF TGTGCCATCAGAGACATCCGGGACAGGGGGGACCACGAGCAGTACTTC
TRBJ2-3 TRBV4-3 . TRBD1 CASSQVGAGTGGEDTQYF TGCGCCAGCAGCCAAGTCGGGGCCGGGACAGGGGGCGAAGATACGCAGTATTTT
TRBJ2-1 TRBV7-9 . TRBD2 CASSLGLAEYNEQFF TGTGCCAGCAGCTTAGGTCTAGCGGAATACAATGAGCAGTTCTTC
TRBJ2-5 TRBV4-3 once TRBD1 CASSQDSTGGLKTQYF TGCGCCAGCAGCCAAGATAGTACAGGGGGCTTGAAGACCCAGTACTTC
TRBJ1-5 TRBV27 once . CASSFSLGNQPQHF TGTGCCAGCAGTTTCTCACTGGGAAATCAGCCCCAGCATTTT
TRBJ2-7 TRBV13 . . CASSLGPGPPANEQYF TGTGCCAGCAGCTTAGGCCCGGGACCCCCGGCCAACGAGCAGTACTTC
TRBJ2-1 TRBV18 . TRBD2 CASSPTSGGYGFNEQFF TGTGCCAGCTCGCCGACTAGCGGGGGGTATGGTTTTAATGAGCAGTTCTTC
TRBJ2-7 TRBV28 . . CASSFGVSGEQYF TGTGCCAGCAGTTTTGGGGTCTCGGGGGAGCAGTACTTC
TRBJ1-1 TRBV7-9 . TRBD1 CASSYGTGGTEAFF TGTGCCAGCAGCTACGGGACAGGGGGCACTGAAGCTTTCTTT
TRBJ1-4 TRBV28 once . CASNPTGGALNEKLFF TGTGCCAGCAATCCTACGGGGGGGGCCCTTAATGAAAAACTGTTTTTT
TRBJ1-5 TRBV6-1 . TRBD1 CASREPGQGKPQHF TGTGCCAGCAGGGAACCGGGACAGGGGAAGCCCCAGCATTTT
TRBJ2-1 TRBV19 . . CASSIGGSAYNEQFF TGTGCCAGTAGTATAGGGGGGTCCGCGTACAATGAGCAGTTCTTC
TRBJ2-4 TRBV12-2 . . CARACISGTSRAFGTKNIQYF TGTGCAAGGGCTTGTATATCGGGGACGAGCAGGGCGTTTGGAACCAAAAACATTCAGTACTTC
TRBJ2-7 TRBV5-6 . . CASSLQGAYEQYF TGTGCCAGCAGCTTACAGGGCGCCTACGAGCAGTACTTC
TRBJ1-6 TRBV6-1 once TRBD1 CASSETGESYNSPLHF TGTGCCAGCAGTGAAACAGGGGAATCCTATAATTCACCCCTCCACTTT
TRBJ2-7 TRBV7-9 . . CASSLGTGYEQYF TGTGCCAGCAGCTTAGGTACAGGCTACGAGCAGTACTTC
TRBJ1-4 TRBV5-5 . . CASSGSTAFATNEKLFF TGTGCCAGCAGCGGTTCGACAGCTTTTGCAACTAATGAAAAACTGTTTTTT
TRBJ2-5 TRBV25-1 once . CASSESGRGGETQYF TGTGCCAGCAGTGAAAGCGGCAGGGGGGGAGAGACCCAGTACTTC
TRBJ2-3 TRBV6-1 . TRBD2 CASSELGRTSGDTDTQYF TGTGCCAGCAGTGAGTTGGGGAGGACTAGCGGGGACACAGATACGCAGTATTTT
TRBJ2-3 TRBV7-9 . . CASSLNSLTDTQYF TGTGCCAGCAGCTTGAACTCCCTCACAGATACGCAGTATTTT
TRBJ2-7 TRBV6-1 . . CASRDTATYEQYF TGTGCCAGCAGGGACACCGCGACCTACGAGCAGTACTTC
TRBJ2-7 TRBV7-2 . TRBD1 CASSPLAGGPYEQYF TGTGCCAGCAGCCCCCTGGCAGGGGGACCCTACGAGCAGTACTTC